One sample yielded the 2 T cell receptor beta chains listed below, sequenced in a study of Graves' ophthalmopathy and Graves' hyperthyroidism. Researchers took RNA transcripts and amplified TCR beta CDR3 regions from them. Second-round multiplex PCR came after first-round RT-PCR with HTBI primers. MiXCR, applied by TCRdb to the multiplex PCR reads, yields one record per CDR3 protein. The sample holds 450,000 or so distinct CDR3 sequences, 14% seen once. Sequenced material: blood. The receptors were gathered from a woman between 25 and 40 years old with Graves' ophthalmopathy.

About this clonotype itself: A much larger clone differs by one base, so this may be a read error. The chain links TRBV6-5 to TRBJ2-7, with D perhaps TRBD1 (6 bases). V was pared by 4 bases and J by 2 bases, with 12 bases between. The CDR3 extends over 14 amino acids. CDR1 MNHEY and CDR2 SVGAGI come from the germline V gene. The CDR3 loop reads CASSSLQGPYEQYF. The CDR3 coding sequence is TGTGCCAGCAGTTCGTTACAGGGTCCCTACGAGCAGTACTTC.

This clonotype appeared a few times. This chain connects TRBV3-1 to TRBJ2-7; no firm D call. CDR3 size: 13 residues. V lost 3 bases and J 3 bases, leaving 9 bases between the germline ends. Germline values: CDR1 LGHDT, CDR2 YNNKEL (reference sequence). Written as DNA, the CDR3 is TGTGCCAGCAGCCAGAAGCCTTACTACGAGCAGTACTTC. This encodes CASSQKPYYEQYF.